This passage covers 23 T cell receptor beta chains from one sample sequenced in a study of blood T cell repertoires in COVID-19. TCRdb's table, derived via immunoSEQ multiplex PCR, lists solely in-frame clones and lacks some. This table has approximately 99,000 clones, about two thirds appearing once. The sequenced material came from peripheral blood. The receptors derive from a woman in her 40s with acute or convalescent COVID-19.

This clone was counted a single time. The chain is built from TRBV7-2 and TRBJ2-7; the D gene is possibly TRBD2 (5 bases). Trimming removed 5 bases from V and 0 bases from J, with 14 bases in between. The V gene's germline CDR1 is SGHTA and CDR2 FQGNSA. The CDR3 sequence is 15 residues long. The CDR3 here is CASSVSVSSSYEQYF. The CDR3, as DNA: TGTGCCAGCAGCGTTAGCGTCTCGAGCTCCTACGAGCAGTACTTC.

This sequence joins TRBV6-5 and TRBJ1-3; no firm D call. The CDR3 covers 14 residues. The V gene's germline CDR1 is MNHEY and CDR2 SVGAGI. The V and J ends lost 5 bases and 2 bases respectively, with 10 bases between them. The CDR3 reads CASSPLTTGNTIYF. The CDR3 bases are TGTGCCAGCAGTCCCTTGACTACTGGAAACACCATATATTTT.

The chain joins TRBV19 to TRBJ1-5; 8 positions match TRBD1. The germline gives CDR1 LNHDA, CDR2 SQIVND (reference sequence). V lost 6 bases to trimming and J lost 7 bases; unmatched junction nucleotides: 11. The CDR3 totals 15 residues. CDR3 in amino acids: CASRVSGGEWQPQHF. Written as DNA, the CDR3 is TGTGCCAGTAGGGTTTCAGGGGGCGAGTGGCAGCCCCAGCATTTT.

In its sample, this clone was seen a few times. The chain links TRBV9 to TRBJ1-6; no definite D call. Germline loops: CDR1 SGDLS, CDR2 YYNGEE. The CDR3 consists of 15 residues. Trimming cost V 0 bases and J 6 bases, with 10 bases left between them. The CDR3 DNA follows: TGTGCCAGCAGCGTAGAGGCCAGCGGTAATTCACCCCTCCACTTT. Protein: CASSVEASGNSPLHF.

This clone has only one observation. CDR3 loop: CASREGVTNEKLFF. CDR3 sequence (DNA): TGTGCCAGCAGGGAAGGGGTGACTAATGAAAAACTGTTTTTT. The genes are TRBV7-2 and TRBJ1-4; D possibly corresponds to TRBD1 (5 bases). CDR3 size: 14 residues. Trimming removed 6 bases from V and 2 bases from J, with 10 bases in between. Per the germline V gene, CDR1 is SGHTA and CDR2 is FQGNSA.

In DNA, the CDR3 is TGTGCCAGCAGAGCGGGGGGCCTTTACAATGAGCAGTTCTTC. This codes for CASRAGGLYNEQFF. The rearrangement joins TRBV2 to TRBJ2-1; 9 bases fit TRBD2. CDR1 and CDR2 (germline): SNHLY, FYNNEI. Losses at the gene ends were 6 bases for V and 4 bases for J; bases not matched to a gene: 4. The CDR3 length is 14 residues.

CDR3 sequence (DNA): TGTGCCAGCAGCTTGGGACAGGGCCCCGGGGGCTACACCTTC. Protein sequence: CASSLGQGPGGYTF. J is TRBJ1-2 and V is TRBV5-6; 7 positions agree with TRBD1. The length of the CDR3 is 14 residues. The junction had 7 bases not matched to a gene; V was cut back by 0 bases and J by 8 bases. CDR1 is SGHDT and CDR2 is YYEEEE in the germline V gene.

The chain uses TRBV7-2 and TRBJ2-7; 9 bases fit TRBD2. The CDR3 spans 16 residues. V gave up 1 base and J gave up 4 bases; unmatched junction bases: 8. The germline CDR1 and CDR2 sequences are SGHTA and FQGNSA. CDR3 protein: CASSLDSGGTPYEQYF. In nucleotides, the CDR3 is TGTGCCAGCAGCTTAGACAGCGGGGGGACCCCGTACGAGCAGTACTTC.

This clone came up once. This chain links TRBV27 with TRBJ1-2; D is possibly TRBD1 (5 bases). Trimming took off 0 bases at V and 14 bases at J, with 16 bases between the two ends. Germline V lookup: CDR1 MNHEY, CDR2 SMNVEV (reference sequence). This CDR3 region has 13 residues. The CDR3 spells CASSLSGSGSRTF. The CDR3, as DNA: TGTGCCAGCAGTTTATCGGGCTCAGGGTCACGGACCTTC.

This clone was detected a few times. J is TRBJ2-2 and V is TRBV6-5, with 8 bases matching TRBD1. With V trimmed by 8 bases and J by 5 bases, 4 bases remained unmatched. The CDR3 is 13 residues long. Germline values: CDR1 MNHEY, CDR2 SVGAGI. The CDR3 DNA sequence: TGTGCCAGCGGGACAGGTGAAACCGGGGAGCTGTTTTTT. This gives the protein CASGTGETGELFF.

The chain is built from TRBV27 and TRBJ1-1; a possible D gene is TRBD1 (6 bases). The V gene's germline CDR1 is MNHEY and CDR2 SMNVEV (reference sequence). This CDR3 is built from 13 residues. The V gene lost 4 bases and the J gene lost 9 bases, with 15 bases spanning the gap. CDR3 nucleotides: TGTGCCAGCAGTTGGGCTGGGGGGGCGAAAGCTTTCTTT. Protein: CASSWAGGAKAFF.

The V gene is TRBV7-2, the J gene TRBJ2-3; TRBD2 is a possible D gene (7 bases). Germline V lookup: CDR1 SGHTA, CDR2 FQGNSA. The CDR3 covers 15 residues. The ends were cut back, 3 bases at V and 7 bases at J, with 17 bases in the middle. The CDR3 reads CASSFLVGGPNTQYF. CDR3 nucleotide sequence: TGTGCCAGCAGCTTTCTAGTGGGGGGGCCGAATACGCAGTATTTT.

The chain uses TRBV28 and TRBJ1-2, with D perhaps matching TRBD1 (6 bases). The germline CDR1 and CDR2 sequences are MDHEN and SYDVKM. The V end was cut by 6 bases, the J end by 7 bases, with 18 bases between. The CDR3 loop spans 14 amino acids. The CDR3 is CASRRGGDGSGYTF. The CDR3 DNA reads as TGTGCCAGCAGGCGAGGGGGGGACGGATCTGGCTACACCTTC.

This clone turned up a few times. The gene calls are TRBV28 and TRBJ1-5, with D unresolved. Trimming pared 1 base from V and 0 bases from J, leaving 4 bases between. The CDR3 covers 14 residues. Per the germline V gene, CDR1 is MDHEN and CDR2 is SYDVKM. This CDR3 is CASSLYNSNQPQHF. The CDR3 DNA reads TGTGCCAGCAGTTTATACAATAGCAATCAGCCCCAGCATTTT.

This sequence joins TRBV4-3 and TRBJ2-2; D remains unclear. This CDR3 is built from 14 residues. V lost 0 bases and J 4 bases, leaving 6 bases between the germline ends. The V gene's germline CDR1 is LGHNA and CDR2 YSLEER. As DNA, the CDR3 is TGCGCCAGCAGCCAAGATAAGAGCACCGGGGAGCTGTTTTTT. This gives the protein CASSQDKSTGELFF.

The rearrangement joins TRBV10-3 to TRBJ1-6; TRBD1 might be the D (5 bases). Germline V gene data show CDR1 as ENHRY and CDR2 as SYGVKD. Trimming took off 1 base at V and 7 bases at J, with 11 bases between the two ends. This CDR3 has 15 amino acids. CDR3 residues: CAISEWAGGNSPLHF. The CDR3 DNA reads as TGTGCCATCAGTGAGTGGGCCGGGGGAAATTCACCCCTCCACTTT.

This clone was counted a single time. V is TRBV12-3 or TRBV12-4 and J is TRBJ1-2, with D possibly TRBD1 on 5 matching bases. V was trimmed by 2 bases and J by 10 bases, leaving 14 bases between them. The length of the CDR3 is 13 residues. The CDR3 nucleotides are TGTGCCAGCAGTTTACAGGGATGGGCCGACTACACCTTC. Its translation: CASSLQGWADYTF.

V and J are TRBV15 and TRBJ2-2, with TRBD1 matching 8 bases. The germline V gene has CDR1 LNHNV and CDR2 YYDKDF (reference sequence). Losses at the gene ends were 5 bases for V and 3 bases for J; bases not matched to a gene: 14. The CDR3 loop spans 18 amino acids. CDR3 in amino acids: CATSPLDARGLDTGELFF. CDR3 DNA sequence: TGTGCCACCAGCCCCCTCGACGCCAGGGGGCTGGACACCGGGGAGCTGTTTTTT.

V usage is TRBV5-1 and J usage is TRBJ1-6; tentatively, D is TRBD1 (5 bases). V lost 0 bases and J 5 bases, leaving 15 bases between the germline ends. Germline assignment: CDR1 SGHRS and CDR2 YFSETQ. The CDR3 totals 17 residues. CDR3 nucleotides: TGCGCCAGCAGCTTGGCCGCCGCGTGGGGGGATAATTCACCCCTCCACTTT. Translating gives CASSLAAAWGDNSPLHF.

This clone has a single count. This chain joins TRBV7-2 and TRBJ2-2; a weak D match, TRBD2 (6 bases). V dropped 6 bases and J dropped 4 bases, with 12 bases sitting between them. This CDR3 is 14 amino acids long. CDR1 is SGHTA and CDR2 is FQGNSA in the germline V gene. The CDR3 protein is CASSSGTATGELFF. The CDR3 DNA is TGTGCCAGCAGTTCCGGGACTGCCACCGGGGAGCTGTTTTTT.

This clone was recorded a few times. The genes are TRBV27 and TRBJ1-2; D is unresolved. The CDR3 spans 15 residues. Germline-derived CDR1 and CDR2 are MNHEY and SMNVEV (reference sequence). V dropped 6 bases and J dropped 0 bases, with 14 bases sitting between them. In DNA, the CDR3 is TGTGCCAGCAGGCTAGAGTTCGGTGCTAACTATGGCTACACCTTC. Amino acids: CASRLEFGANYGYTF.

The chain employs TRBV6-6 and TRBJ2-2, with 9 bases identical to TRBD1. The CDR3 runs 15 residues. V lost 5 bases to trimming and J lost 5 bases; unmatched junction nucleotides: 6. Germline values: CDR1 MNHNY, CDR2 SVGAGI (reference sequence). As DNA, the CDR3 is TGTGCCAGCAGTAAAGGACAGGGGCGAACCGGGGAGCTGTTTTTT. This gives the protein CASSKGQGRTGELFF.

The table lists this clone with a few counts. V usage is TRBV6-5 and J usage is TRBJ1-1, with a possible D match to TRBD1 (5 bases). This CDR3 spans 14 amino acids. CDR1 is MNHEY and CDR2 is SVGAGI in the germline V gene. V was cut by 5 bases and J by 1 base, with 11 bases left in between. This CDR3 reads CASSTPGGNTEAFF. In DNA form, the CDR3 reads TGTGCCAGCAGTACTCCGGGGGGGAACACTGAAGCTTTCTTT.